Listed below are T cell receptor beta chains from one sample, sequenced in a study of cytomegalovirus exposure and HLA in healthy donors. Assay used: immunoSEQ multiplex PCR; TCRdb lists only in-frame clones, some missing. This table has about 160,000 clones, more than 75% appearing once. The specimen was PBMCs. All receptors derive from a girl between 5 and 17 years old in good health and CMV-seropositive. CDR3s leave out the opening cysteine and the closing phenylalanine or tryptophan.

v_gene	j_gene	CDR3aa
TRBV6-5	TRBJ2-7	ASSYSTAQHEQY
TRBV9	TRBJ2-5	ASSRTSGSQETQY
TRBV19	TRBJ1-2	ASIPGGPANYGYT
TRBV19	TRBJ2-7	ASSIFHSPRSRSYEQY
TRBV7-3	TRBJ2-6	SSSQVGRGLSGANVLT
TRBV7-3	TRBJ2-5	ASSAEGSGETQY
TRBV7-9	TRBJ1-5	ASSPGQGSNQPQH
TRBV29-1	TRBJ1-2	SALGGGVGLSGYT
TRBV7-9	TRBJ1-2	ASSLTEYYGYT
TRBV28	TRBJ2-1	ASSPNLGTGRLEQF
TRBV20-1	TRBJ1-1	SARRNTEAF
TRBV5-1	TRBJ1-3	ASSSRGQLGNTIY
TRBV6-6	TRBJ2-1	ASSSPRENNEQF
TRBV6-1	TRBJ2-7	ASSDGGLALWEQY
TRBV25-1	TRBJ2-7	ASSEPRGGQY
TRBV7-2	TRBJ1-2	ASSFRETVYGYT
TRBV4-3	TRBJ2-5	ASSQDPPGLSGETQY
TRBV5-4	TRBJ2-3	ASSGTWVRDTDTQY
TRBV7-9	TRBJ2-1	ASSSAGPQGLWEQF
TRBV2	TRBJ2-1	ASRTLAGGDNEQF
TRBV10-2	TRBJ2-1	ASTQGNAYNEQF
TRBV27	TRBJ1-1	ASRTTQGLNTEAF
TRBV27	TRBJ1-1	ASSLGEGVTEAF
TRBV4-2	TRBJ1-4	ASSEKQGNANEKLF
TRBV20-1	TRBJ2-6	SAAGANVLT
TRBV10-3	TRBJ2-3	AISQGQGLYTDTQY
TRBV7-8	TRBJ1-5	ASSFVLSNQPQH
TRBV30	TRBJ2-1	AWSRTRLAGSNEQF
TRBV5-1	TRBJ2-6	ASSPRGPTGANVLT
TRBV5-1	TRBJ2-7	ASSLGAGGPYEQY
TRBV5-1	TRBJ2-5	ASSPDSGVGETQY
TRBV27	TRBJ2-1	ASSIRQGAALSEQF
TRBV6-5	TRBJ2-5	AECGRGEIQETQY
TRBV6-5	TRBJ2-5	ASRITGTALETQY
TRBV7-3	TRBJ2-5	ASSLIGGGQETQY
TRBV7-9	TRBJ1-4	ASSRPGQGTRRDNEKLF
TRBV2	TRBJ1-1	ASSEVEGAEAF
TRBV7-9	TRBJ2-2	ASSSGQNTGELF
TRBV5-5	TRBJ1-4	ASSLVSGGIEKLF
TRBV7-9	TRBJ2-5	ASSPRGPETQY
TRBV7-3	TRBJ2-1	ASSLSGSGFEQF
TRBV18	TRBJ2-5	ASSPFGGARETQY
TRBV21-1	TRBJ2-2	ASSKAEDHGGPGELF
TRBV4-3	TRBJ2-7	ASSQDLPGSFEQY
TRBV18	TRBJ2-1	ASSPPSGSHNEQF
TRBV4-1	TRBJ2-7	ASSHRTGNSYEQY